The clone carrying this TCR beta chain was picked up one time. Its specificity is unknown. Germline V gene sequence: CDR1 MNHNS, CDR2 SASEGT. The CDR3 has 15 residues. V lost 8 bases, J lost 9 bases, and 13 bases stayed unmatched. This specimen belongs to a study of CD8 T cells in ankylosing spondylitis. Study-wide points: Researchers reportedly found disease-linked clones significantly enriched in matched ankylosing spondylitis synovial fluid. Earlier work had already found some motif variants in reactive arthritis synovial fluid and blood.

TCRdb passed the 5' RACE reads through MiXCR, listing each CDR3 protein once. This sample has tens of thousands of distinct CDR3 sequences, with 27% found just once. Input material: blood, either unsorted or a sorted T cell fraction (not recorded which). The source is a male donor with ankylosing spondylitis or in good health (not recorded which). This chain connects TRBV6-1 to TRBJ2-1; TRBD2 matches at 10 bases. CDR3 sequence: CASGSGRALRSEQFF. In DNA form, the CDR3 reads TGTGCCAGCGGGAGCGGGAGGGCCCTGCGAAGTGAGCAGTTCTTC.